Shown below are 29 T cell receptor beta chains from a single sample sequenced in a study of beta chain features in type 1 diabetes. All of the isolated RNA was reverse transcribed, so expressed TCRB transcripts were sequenced. Sequencing was performed with immunoSEQ multiplex PCR; in TCRdb, only in-frame clones are kept and a portion is missing. The sample shows some 350,000 clones, 13% of them seen only once. Points from the study as a whole: TCRB CDR3s were moderately but significantly shorter in Type 1 diabetes patients in all four CD4+ subsets.

No antigens are known for them. Sequenced: naive CD4+ T cells from blood. These receptors all come from a woman younger than 35 with type 1 diabetes.

This clone has just a few counts. The chain links TRBV9 to TRBJ2-5, with D hard to call. This CDR3 comprises 14 residues. The germline V gene encodes CDR1 SGDLS and CDR2 YYNGEE. V lost 3 bases and J 2 bases, leaving 11 bases between the germline ends. CDR3 nucleotides: TGTGCCAGCAGCGCCGGAAACAGTCAAGAGACCCAGTACTTC. Translating it yields CASSAGNSQETQYF.

This clone turned up a few times. DNA for the CDR3: TGTGCCAGCAGCTTTCAGGGTGTAGATACGCAGTATTTT. Its protein is CASSFQGVDTQYF. This rearrangement joins TRBV7-2 to TRBJ2-3; a weak D match, TRBD1 (5 bases). Germline assignment: CDR1 SGHTA and CDR2 FQGNSA. The CDR3 has 13 amino acids. The V gene lost 3 bases and the J gene lost 5 bases, with 9 bases spanning the gap.

The sample holds a few counts of this clone. This chain uses TRBV30 with TRBJ2-7; D is uncertain. V was trimmed by 1 base and J by 5 bases, leaving 6 bases between them. The CDR3 is 11 amino acids. From germline, CDR1 is GTSNPN and CDR2 SVGIG (reference sequence). The CDR3 reads CAWSASHEQYF. CDR3 bases: TGTGCCTGGAGTGCATCCCACGAGCAGTACTTC. Filled out from reference TRBV30 and TRBJ2-7, the complete variable domain reads SQTIHQWPATLVQPVGSPLSLECTVEGTSNPNLYWYRQAAGRGLQLLFYSVGIGQISSEVPQNLSASRPQDRQFILSSKKLLLSDSGFYLCAWSASHEQYFGPGTRLTVT.

The sample holds a few counts of this clone. This chain uses TRBV10-3 with TRBJ1-2, with 11 bases matching TRBD1. The CDR3 sequence is 14 residues long. CDR1 ENHRY and CDR2 SYGVKD come from the germline V gene. J was trimmed by 5 bases and V by 6 bases; bases with no gene match: 5. The CDR3 DNA follows: TGTGCCATCAGGCCGGGACAGGGGGTTTATGGCTACACCTTC. Translation: CAIRPGQGVYGYTF.

The chain carries TRBV10-3 and TRBJ2-1; 7 bases align to TRBD2. Unmatched junction bases numbered 13, after V lost 2 bases and J lost 9 bases. Germline V gene data show CDR1 as ENHRY and CDR2 as SYGVKD. This CDR3 region has 16 residues. DNA of the CDR3: TGTGCCATCAGTGAGAATTCTCGCGGGAGCTGGGGTGAGCAGTTCTTC. Protein sequence: CAISENSRGSWGEQFF.

This clone was observed a few times. This specimen includes other DNA sequences encoding the same CDR3. The V gene is TRBV30, the J gene TRBJ2-7; no clear D. From germline, CDR1 is GTSNPN and CDR2 SVGIG (reference sequence). V gave up 0 bases and J gave up 1 base, with 7 bases separating them. The CDR3 contains 13 residues. The CDR3 sequence is CAWSVDSSYEQYV. The CDR3 nucleotides are TGTGCCTGGAGTGTAGACTCATCCTACGAGCAGTACGTC.

This chain connects TRBV30 to TRBJ2-5; D perhaps matches TRBD1 (5 bases). The germline CDR1 and CDR2 sequences are GTSNPN and SVGIG (reference sequence). V lost 0 bases and J lost 3, with 23 bases in between. CDR3 length: 18 residues. DNA of the CDR3: TGTGCCTGGAGTGTAACCCGGTCGCTTAGGGGTGTGGAAGAGACCCAGTACTTC. This gives the protein CAWSVTRSLRGVEETQYF.

This clone was seen only a few times. This chain connects TRBV19 to TRBJ2-1; the match to TRBD1 covers 10 bases. The CDR3 runs to 17 residues. V was pared by 1 base and J by 8 bases, with 11 bases of the junction left unmatched. Germline V CDR1 and CDR2: LNHDA, SQIVND (reference sequence). The CDR3 here is CASSIGDRGEKVDEQFF. The CDR3 DNA is TGTGCCAGTAGTATAGGGGACAGGGGTGAGAAGGTAGATGAGCAGTTCTTC. Full variable domain (remainder filled in from reference TRBV19 and TRBJ2-1): DGGITQSPKYLFRKEGQNVTLSCEQNLNHDAMYWYRQDPGQGLRLIYYSQIVNDFQKGDIAEGYSVSREKKESFPLTVTSAQKNPTAFYLCASSIGDRGEKVDEQFFGPGTRLTVL.

This clone has a handful of counts. The chain links TRBV28 to TRBJ2-7; 7 nucleotides align to TRBD1. Unmatched junction bases numbered 11, after V lost 6 bases and J lost 6 bases. The CDR3 contains 14 residues. The germline V gene encodes CDR1 MDHEN and CDR2 SYDVKM. CDR3 loop: CASSEEWTGREQYV. CDR3 coding DNA: TGTGCCAGCAGCGAGGAGTGGACAGGCCGCGAGCAGTACGTC.

This clone was observed a few times. The CDR3 region is CAWSPPGVTQYF. DNA for the CDR3: TGTGCCTGGAGCCCCCCAGGCGTAACCCAGTACTTC. This sequence joins TRBV30 and TRBJ2-5; no firm D call. V was clipped by 3 bases and J by 8 bases, with 13 bases between them. The CDR3 is 12 amino acids. Germline lookup yields CDR1 GTSNPN and CDR2 SVGIG (reference sequence).

The CDR3 DNA reads TGTGCCAGCTCACCAACTAGCCAGTTGGGAGATACGCAGTATTTT. Translation gives CASSPTSQLGDTQYF. The V gene is TRBV18, the J gene TRBJ2-3; possible D gene TRBD2, 6 bases. This CDR3 is built from 15 residues. V was cut by 2 bases and J by 5 bases, with 14 bases left in between. The germline gives CDR1 KGHSH, CDR2 LQKENI.

The chain joins TRBV18 to TRBJ2-3; tentatively, D is TRBD2 (5 bases). Germline lookup yields CDR1 KGHSH and CDR2 LQKENI. V dropped 0 bases and J dropped 2 bases, with 12 bases sitting between them. There are 16 residues in the CDR3. The DNA of the CDR3 is TGTGCCAGCTCACCACCTAACAGCGGCCACACAGATACGCAGTATTTT. Translated, it gives CASSPPNSGHTDTQYF.

The chain is built from TRBV7-9 and TRBJ2-1; 9 bases align to TRBD2. Germline loops: CDR1 SEHNR, CDR2 FQNEAQ (reference sequence). After removal of 2 bases from V and 3 bases from J, the junction contained 8 bases not matched to a gene. CDR3 length: 17 amino acids. In DNA form, the CDR3 reads TGTGCCAGCAGCTTAAGTGGGCTAGCGGGACTCTACAATGAGCAGTTCTTC. Protein sequence: CASSLSGLAGLYNEQFF. The full variable domain, completed using reference TRBV7-9 and TRBJ2-1, is DTGVSQNPRHKITKRGQNVTFRCDPISEHNRLYWYRQTLGQGPEFLTYFQNEAQLEKSRLLSDRFSAERPKGSFSTLEIQRTEQGDSAMYLCASSLSGLAGLYNEQFFGPGTRLTVL.

Only a few counts were recorded for this clone. The chain joins TRBV10-1 to TRBJ2-1; 7 positions match TRBD1. Germline values: CDR1 WNHNN, CDR2 SYGVQD (reference sequence). This CDR3 is built from 16 residues. Germline trimming cut 3 bases from V and 3 bases from J; bases unmatched to any gene: 8. CDR3 residues: CASSDKGQTFYNEQFF. The DNA of the CDR3 is TGCGCCAGCAGTGATAAGGGACAGACCTTCTACAATGAGCAGTTCTTC.

This clone has only a few counts. The chain uses TRBV5-1 and TRBJ2-1, with a weak D call TRBD2 (6 bases). Trimming cost V 3 bases and J 6 bases, with 25 bases left between them. CDR1 and CDR2 (germline): SGHRS, YFSETQ. CDR3 length: 18 amino acids. The CDR3 loop is CASSSQLASIQLVNEQFF. CDR3 DNA: TGCGCCAGCAGCTCCCAACTAGCTAGCATTCAATTGGTCAATGAGCAGTTCTTC.

This clone turned up a few times. The chain employs TRBV7-2 and TRBJ2-3, with a tentative D call TRBD2 (5 bases). The germline gives CDR1 SGHTA, CDR2 FQGNSA. Trimming shortened V by 1 base and J by 4 bases, and 18 bases separated the two germline ends. This CDR3 contains 17 residues. CDR3 nucleotide sequence: TGTGCCAGCAGCTTAGTGGGAGCGTACCGCACGGCAGATACGCAGTATTTT. This translates into CASSLVGAYRTADTQYF.

J is TRBJ2-3 and V is TRBV5-1; 10 bases line up with TRBD2. The germline V gene has CDR1 SGHRS and CDR2 YFSETQ. Trimming cost V 4 bases and J 6 bases; bases outside gene matches: 8. CDR3 size: 15 residues. CDR3 DNA: TGCGCCAGCAGCCCTTCTAGCGGGAGTGCGGATACGCAGTATTTT. Translating it yields CASSPSSGSADTQYF.

The chain recombines TRBV7-6 with TRBJ1-1; TRBD1 might be the D (5 bases). V was shortened by 5 bases and J by 8 bases, with 12 bases between the two germline ends. There are 12 residues in the CDR3. Germline CDR1 reads SGHVS; CDR2 reads FNYEAQ. The DNA for the CDR3 is TGTGCCAGCAGCCAGGCGCGGGGGGAAGCTTTCTTT. This translates into CASSQARGEAFF.

This clone was seen only a few times. V usage is TRBV5-1 and J usage is TRBJ1-1; 9 bases match TRBD1. Germline V gene lookup returns CDR1 SGHRS and CDR2 YFSETQ. The ends lost 2 bases at V and 6 bases at J; junction bases unmatched: 5. The CDR3 length is 14 residues. The CDR3 region has the DNA TGCGCCAGCAGCTTACCGGGACAGGGATCTGAAGCTTTCTTT. It codes for CASSLPGQGSEAFF.

The chain uses TRBV4-2 and TRBJ2-5; 9 bases line up with TRBD1. CDR1 is LGHNA, CDR2 YNFKEQ, per germline. V dropped 5 bases and J dropped 5; count of bases not matched to a gene: 6. The CDR3 has 14 residues. The CDR3 DNA reads TGTGCCAGCAGCAATACAGGGGGCTCGGAGACCCAGTACTTC. Translating gives CASSNTGGSETQYF.

The genes are TRBV5-4 and TRBJ2-1, with D perhaps TRBD2 (5 bases). Germline V lookup: CDR1 SGHNT, CDR2 YYREEE (reference sequence). The CDR3 loop spans 13 amino acids. V shed 4 bases and J shed 4 bases, with 9 bases lying between them. The CDR3 loop reads CASSPPGYNEQFF. As DNA, the CDR3 is TGTGCCAGCAGCCCGCCGGGATACAATGAGCAGTTCTTC. The entire variable domain, with the rest obtained from reference TRBV5-4 and TRBJ2-1, is as follows: ETGVTQSPTHLIKTRGQQVTLRCSSQSGHNTVSWYQQALGQGPQFIFQYYREEENGRGNFPPRFSGLQFPNYSSELNVNALELDDSALYLCASSPPGYNEQFFGPGTRLTVL.

A few counts support this clone. V is TRBV4-3 and J is TRBJ2-1; 10 nucleotides align to TRBD2. Looked up from germline, CDR1 is LGHNA and CDR2 is YSLEER. The CDR3 length is 17 residues. V trimming: 0 bases; J trimming: 3 bases; junction bases outside the gene matches: 5. The CDR3 coding sequence is TGCGCCAGCAGCCAAGAATCTAGCGGGAGCCTCTACAATGAGCAGTTCTTC. This sequence encodes CASSQESSGSLYNEQFF.

V usage is TRBV5-1 and J usage is TRBJ1-1; the D gene is possibly TRBD1 (6 bases). The V gene lost 1 base and the J gene lost 2 bases, with 12 bases spanning the gap. CDR3 size: 15 residues. Germline-derived CDR1 and CDR2 are SGHRS and YFSETQ. Written as DNA, the CDR3 is TGCGCCAGCAGCTTGTACAGGGCAGGAAACACTGAAGCTTTCTTT. Encoded protein: CASSLYRAGNTEAFF.

This clone turned up a few times. The chain joins TRBV18 to TRBJ2-3, with 8 bases fitting TRBD2. Trimming removed 1 base from V and 4 bases from J; junction bases left unmatched: 4. This CDR3 comprises 15 residues. Germline values: CDR1 KGHSH, CDR2 LQKENI. The CDR3 region has the DNA TGTGCCAGCTCACCACGGAGCGGGAGCGCAGATACGCAGTATTTT. Its translation: CASSPRSGSADTQYF.

Remarks on this clone: This same CDR3 is encoded by further DNA sequences in the sample. The chain employs TRBV28 and TRBJ2-5; a possible D gene is TRBD1 (7 bases). Germline-derived CDR1 and CDR2 are MDHEN and SYDVKM. This CDR3 is 13 amino acids long. The V gene lost 3 bases and the J gene lost 5 bases, with 10 bases spanning the gap. For the CDR3, the DNA is TGTGCCAGCAGTTTTGGAGGGGGCGAGACCCAGTACTTC. Translating gives CASSFGGGETQYF. The whole variable domain, remainder taken from reference TRBV28 and TRBJ2-5, is DVKVTQSSRYLVKRTGEKVFLECVQDMDHENMFWYRQDPGLGLRLIYFSYDVKMKEKGDIPEGYSVSREKKERFSLILESASTNQTSMYLCASSFGGGETQYFGPGTRLLVL.

The gene calls are TRBV7-7 and TRBJ2-5, with D maybe TRBD2 (6 bases). Trimming shortened V by 2 bases and J by 5 bases, and 18 bases separated the two germline ends. This CDR3 is built from 16 residues. Germline V gene sequence: CDR1 SSHAT, CDR2 FNYEAQ (reference sequence). CDR3: CASSLSTAGLGETQYF. The DNA of the CDR3 is TGTGCCAGCAGCTTATCGACAGCGGGCCTGGGGGAGACCCAGTACTTC.

The chain employs TRBV2 and TRBJ1-1; the match to TRBD1 covers 7 bases. V gave up 9 bases and J gave up 1 base; unmatched junction bases: 5. Germline values: CDR1 SNHLY, CDR2 FYNNEI. CDR3 length: 13 residues. The CDR3 bases are TGTGCCAGTCTCCGGGACAGGAACACTGAAGCTTTCTTT. This codes for CASLRDRNTEAFF.

The rearrangement uses TRBV7-7 and TRBJ2-5; D is ambiguous. The CDR3 is made up of 17 amino acids. Germline CDR1 is SSHAT and CDR2 is FNYEAQ (reference sequence). The V and J ends lost 4 bases and 1 base respectively, with 19 bases between them. The CDR3: CASSSLTPGDPQETQYF. CDR3 DNA sequence: TGTGCCAGCAGCTCCCTTACCCCCGGAGACCCCCAAGAGACCCAGTACTTC.

V and J are TRBV5-5 and TRBJ2-7; TRBD2 matches at 9 bases. Germline loops: CDR1 SGHKS, CDR2 YYEKEE (reference sequence). The CDR3 is made up of 14 amino acids. Trimming removed 4 bases from V and 3 bases from J; junction bases left unmatched: 5. CDR3 loop: CASSPGLADYEQYV. DNA of the CDR3: TGTGCCAGCAGCCCGGGACTAGCAGACTACGAGCAGTACGTC.